This is a list of T cell receptor beta chains from one sample in a study of blood T cells in healthy people across ages. MiXCR, run by TCRdb on the 5' RACE reads, gives a single entry per CDR3 protein. The sample has 1.4 million or so distinct CDR3 sequences; approximately 39% are singletons. Sequencing was done on a sample of blood. All receptors come from a woman in her late teens or twenties in good health. Both conserved end residues are part of each CDR3. Fields, in order: D gene, clone size, V gene, J gene, CDR3 protein, CDR3 DNA. D genes are given only for firm matches. The listing skips clone size in some rows; elsewhere it reads once, few, many or a size class.

D: -
size: -
V: TRBV7-2
J: TRBJ2-1
CDR3: CASNPTTDRGEQFF
DNA: TGTGCCAGCAACCCTACAACGGATAGGGGTGAGCAGTTCTTC

D: -
size: -
V: TRBV21-1
J: TRBJ2-1
CDR3: CASSKAGTSGDGEQFF
DNA: TGTGCCAGCAGCAAAGCCGGGACTAGCGGGGATGGCGAGCAGTTCTTC

D: TRBD2
size: few
V: TRBV20-1
J: TRBJ2-1
CDR3: CSALGLAGNSYNEQFF
DNA: TGCAGTGCCCTGGGACTAGCGGGAAACTCCTACAATGAGCAGTTCTTC

D: -
size: -
V: TRBV5-1
J: TRBJ1-1
CDR3: CASSLAGAGYTEAFF
DNA: TGCGCCAGCAGCTTGGCCGGGGCGGGTTACACTGAAGCTTTCTTT

D: TRBD2
size: few
V: TRBV7-9
J: TRBJ2-1
CDR3: CASSLTLRTSGSGDERFF
DNA: TGTGCCAGCAGCTTAACCCTCCGGACTAGCGGCTCCGGCGATGAGCGGTTCTTC

D: TRBD2
size: few
V: TRBV5-1
J: TRBJ2-3
CDR3: CASSLVPSSGGTDTQYF
DNA: TGCGCCAGCAGCTTGGTACCCTCTAGCGGGGGGACAGATACGCAGTATTTT

D: TRBD2
size: few
V: TRBV9
J: TRBJ2-1
CDR3: CASGTSGRRAQFF
DNA: TGTGCCAGTGGGACTAGCGGGAGGAGGGCGCAGTTCTTC

D: -
size: -
V: TRBV20-1
J: TRBJ2-4
CDR3: CSARDPVALRKNIQYF
DNA: TGCAGTGCTAGAGATCCGGTAGCCCTAAGGAAAAACATTCAGTACTTC

D: -
size: -
V: TRBV5-1
J: TRBJ2-7
CDR3: CASSLSLATGYEQYF
DNA: TGCGCCAGCAGCTTGAGCCTAGCGACCGGGTACGAGCAGTACTTC

D: -
size: -
V: TRBV7-9
J: TRBJ2-7
CDR3: CASSLFEQYF
DNA: TGTGCCAGCAGCTTATTCGAGCAGTACTTC

D: TRBD1
size: -
V: TRBV27
J: TRBJ2-5
CDR3: CASSFGTGGEDEQYF
DNA: TGTGCCAGCAGTTTCGGGACAGGGGGCGAGGATGAGCAGTACTTC

D: -
size: -
V: TRBV10-3
J: TRBJ2-3
CDR3: CAISEGAQYTQYF
DNA: TGTGCCATCAGTGAAGGGGCTCAATATACGCAGTATTTT

D: -
size: -
V: TRBV28
J: TRBJ1-5
CDR3: CASSLLHLGQPQHF
DNA: TGTGCCAGCAGTTTACTCCATCTTGGTCAGCCCCAGCATTTT

D: -
size: few
V: TRBV7-2
J: TRBJ2-7
CDR3: CASSLDAVSYEQYF
DNA: TGTGCCAGCAGCTTAGATGCCGTATCCTACGAGCAGTACTTC

D: -
size: -
V: TRBV13
J: TRBJ1-1
CDR3: CASSLGDSGEEAFF
DNA: TGTGCCAGCAGCTTAGGGGACAGTGGGGAAGAAGCTTTCTTT

D: TRBD1
size: -
V: TRBV10-3
J: TRBJ2-1
CDR3: CAISEPRTGGYNEQFF
DNA: TGTGCCATCAGTGAGCCCCGGACAGGGGGCTACAATGAGCAGTTCTTC

D: TRBD2
size: few
V: TRBV10-3
J: TRBJ2-5
CDR3: CAISREGRETQYF
DNA: TGTGCCATCAGTCGGGAGGGTCGAGAGACCCAGTACTTC

D: -
size: few
V: TRBV27
J: TRBJ2-1
CDR3: CASSPGVVGYNEQFF
DNA: TGTGCCAGCAGTCCCGGGGTAGTAGGCTACAATGAGCAGTTCTTC

D: -
size: -
V: TRBV12-3/TRBV12-4
J: TRBJ1-1
CDR3: CAGSRGTGEAFF
DNA: TGTGCCGGCAGCCGCGGTACGGGTGAGGCTTTCTTT

D: -
size: few
V: TRBV4-1
J: TRBJ1-6
CDR3: CASSQDERNSPLHF
DNA: TGCGCCAGCAGCCAAGATGAAAGGAATTCACCCCTCCACTTT

D: TRBD1
size: -
V: TRBV6-5
J: TRBJ2-2
CDR3: CASSRQGDTGELFF
DNA: TGTGCCAGCAGCCGACAGGGCGACACCGGGGAGCTGTTTTTT

D: -
size: -
V: TRBV21-1
J: TRBJ2-6
CDR3: CASSRVRTFSGANVLTF
DNA: TGTGCCAGCAGCAGGGTCAGGACCTTCTCTGGGGCCAACGTCCTGACTTTC

D: -
size: many
V: TRBV29-1
J: TRBJ1-6
CDR3: CSVERGGQNNSPLHF
DNA: TGCAGCGTCGAACGCGGCGGACAGAATAATTCACCCCTCCACTTT

D: -
size: -
V: TRBV27
J: TRBJ1-6
CDR3: CASSPTTFGYNSPLHF
DNA: TGTGCCAGCAGTCCGACTACGTTCGGGTATAATTCACCCCTCCACTTT

D: -
size: few
V: TRBV12-3/TRBV12-4
J: TRBJ1-1
CDR3: CASRLGGTEAFF
DNA: TGTGCCAGCAGGCTAGGGGGCACTGAAGCTTTCTTT

D: -
size: -
V: TRBV15
J: TRBJ2-1
CDR3: CATSREGVFDEQFF
DNA: TGTGCCACCAGCAGAGAGGGTGTATTCGACGAGCAGTTCTTC

D: -
size: -
V: TRBV7-2
J: TRBJ1-2
CDR3: CASRPTGIHGYTF
DNA: TGTGCCAGCAGGCCAACAGGGATCCATGGCTACACCTTC

D: TRBD2
size: few
V: TRBV4-2
J: TRBJ2-4
CDR3: CASSQLAGELAKNIQYF
DNA: TGTGCCAGCAGCCAGCTAGCGGGAGAGTTAGCCAAAAACATTCAGTACTTC

D: TRBD1
size: -
V: TRBV4-2
J: TRBJ1-6
CDR3: CASSPRGQIDSPLHF
DNA: TGTGCCAGCAGCCCAAGGGGACAGATCGATTCACCCCTCCACTTT

D: -
size: -
V: TRBV4-3
J: TRBJ2-2
CDR3: CASSQDRDASEELFF
DNA: TGCGCCAGCAGCCAAGATAGGGACGCGTCCGAGGAGCTGTTTTTT

D: -
size: -
V: TRBV2
J: TRBJ2-1
CDR3: CASSTGSPIEFF
DNA: TGTGCCAGCAGTACTGGTAGCCCGATCGAGTTCTTC

D: TRBD2
size: few
V: TRBV9
J: TRBJ2-1
CDR3: CASSFGLAGEEYNEQFF
DNA: TGTGCCAGCAGCTTCGGACTAGCGGGAGAAGAGTACAATGAGCAGTTCTTC

D: -
size: few
V: TRBV10-3
J: TRBJ2-2
CDR3: CATKRDTGELFF
DNA: TGTGCCACCAAGCGTGATACCGGGGAGCTGTTTTTT

D: -
size: -
V: TRBV5-1
J: TRBJ1-6
CDR3: CASSVVGNRSPLHF
DNA: TGCGCCAGCAGCGTGGTAGGAAACAGGTCACCCCTCCACTTT

D: TRBD1
size: -
V: TRBV7-9
J: TRBJ2-1
CDR3: CASSSPQGAYNEQFF
DNA: TGTGCCAGCAGCTCCCCACAGGGGGCTTACAATGAGCAGTTCTTC

D: -
size: few
V: TRBV25-1
J: TRBJ1-1
CDR3: CASSDARWNTEAFF
DNA: TGTGCCAGCAGTGATGCAAGGTGGAACACTGAAGCTTTCTTT

D: TRBD2
size: -
V: TRBV12-3/TRBV12-4
J: TRBJ2-1
CDR3: CASSWGTSVREQFF
DNA: TGTGCCAGCAGTTGGGGGACTAGTGTGCGTGAGCAGTTCTTC

D: -
size: many
V: TRBV5-1
J: TRBJ2-3
CDR3: CASSLDLGTDTQYF
DNA: TGTGCCAGCAGCCTGGACCTGGGCACAGATACGCAGTATTTT

D: TRBD1
size: many
V: TRBV12-3/TRBV12-4
J: TRBJ2-3
CDR3: CASRGQGTDTQYF
DNA: TGTGCCAGCAGAGGACAGGGCACAGATACGCAGTATTTT

D: -
size: many
V: TRBV10-3
J: TRBJ2-7
CDR3: CAIRGGASYEQYF
DNA: TGTGCCATCAGAGGGGGTGCATCCTACGAGCAGTACTTC

D: -
size: -
V: TRBV2
J: TRBJ2-5
CDR3: CASSEAGTQETQYF
DNA: TGTGCCAGCAGCGAAGCCGGGACGCAAGAGACCCAGTACTTC

D: -
size: -
V: TRBV7-9
J: TRBJ2-7
CDR3: CASSLAPRYEQYF
DNA: TGTGCCAGCAGCTTAGCCCCAAGATACGAGCAGTACTTC

D: -
size: -
V: TRBV20-1
J: TRBJ1-2
CDR3: CSARDGAVGGYTF
DNA: TGCAGTGCTCGGGACGGGGCCGTAGGAGGCTACACCTTC

D: TRBD1
size: -
V: TRBV29-1
J: TRBJ2-4
CDR3: CSVGPPGGGNIQYF
DNA: TGCAGCGTTGGGCCCCCAGGGGGTGGAAACATTCAGTACTTC

D: -
size: few
V: TRBV27
J: TRBJ2-3
CDR3: CASSPFITVSTDTQYF
DNA: TGTGCCAGCAGTCCCTTCATCACGGTTAGCACAGATACGCAGTATTTT

D: TRBD1
size: -
V: TRBV6-6
J: TRBJ2-1
CDR3: CASSRSPGQGWNEQFF
DNA: TGTGCCAGCAGTAGATCTCCGGGACAGGGGTGGAATGAGCAGTTCTTC

D: -
size: -
V: TRBV5-6
J: TRBJ2-1
CDR3: CASSPVGMPSYNEQFF
DNA: TGTGCCAGCAGCCCTGTAGGGATGCCCAGCTACAATGAGCAGTTCTTC

D: -
size: -
V: TRBV19
J: TRBJ1-5
CDR3: CASSIATGGSNQPQHF
DNA: TGTGCCAGTAGTATAGCTACGGGAGGGAGCAATCAGCCCCAGCATTTT

D: -
size: -
V: TRBV27
J: TRBJ2-5
CDR3: CASSFLLLDRTQETQYF
DNA: TGTGCCAGCAGTTTCCTTCTCTTAGACAGAACACAAGAGACCCAGTACTTC

D: -
size: few
V: TRBV20-1
J: TRBJ2-7
CDR3: CSAAQGNKQYF
DNA: TGCAGTGCTGCCCAGGGTAATAAGCAGTACTTC

D: -
size: -
V: TRBV7-2
J: TRBJ2-6
CDR3: CASSGGGANVLTF
DNA: TGTGCCAGCAGCGGAGGAGGGGCCAACGTCCTGACTTTC

D: -
size: few
V: TRBV12-3/TRBV12-4
J: TRBJ1-2
CDR3: CASSKMGGDYGYTF
DNA: TGTGCCAGCAGCAAAATGGGGGGAGACTATGGCTACACCTTC